Each of the 28 T cell receptor beta chains below was sequenced from the same sample in a study of Graves' ophthalmopathy and Graves' hyperthyroidism. Amplification of the TCR beta CDR3 regions used RNA transcripts (as template). The library came from an HTBI-primed first-round RT-PCR and a second-round multiplex PCR. TCRdb reanalysed the multiplex PCR reads using MiXCR and keeps one entry per CDR3 protein. The data show roughly 420,000 distinct CDR3 sequences, 21% seen once. The sequencing sample was made of peripheral blood. These receptor sequences come from a woman in her late teens or twenties with stable Graves' hyperthyroidism.

This clonotype was counted many times. The chain combines TRBV7-8 with TRBJ1-3, with a weak D call TRBD1 (6 bases). The ends were cut back, 6 bases at V and 2 bases at J, with 11 bases in the middle. The CDR3 extends over 14 amino acids. CDR1 and CDR2 from the germline V gene are SGHVS and FQNEAQ. Written as DNA, the CDR3 is TGTGCCAGCAGAAGTAACAGGGCTGGAAACACCATATATTTT. Its protein product is CASRSNRAGNTIYF.

The chain employs TRBV4-3 and TRBJ2-3, with 7 bases lining up with TRBD2. The junction had 7 bases not matched to a gene; V was cut back by 0 bases and J by 4 bases. The CDR3 has 16 residues. The germline gives CDR1 LGHNA, CDR2 YSLEER. The CDR3 loop is CASSQEIAGVSDTQYF. The CDR3 DNA reads as TGCGCCAGCAGCCAAGAGATCGCGGGAGTATCAGATACGCAGTATTTT.

This clonotype came up many times. The V gene is TRBV4-1, the J gene TRBJ2-7; TRBD1 is a possible D gene (5 bases). The CDR3 runs 17 residues. Germline assignment: CDR1 MGHRA and CDR2 YSYEKL. The ends were cut back, 1 base at V and 0 bases at J, with 16 bases in the middle. The CDR3 protein is CASSQGSTAGFSYEQYF. The DNA for the CDR3 is TGCGCCAGCAGCCAAGGGTCGACAGCAGGGTTCTCCTACGAGCAGTACTTC.

V is TRBV11-2 and J is TRBJ2-7; TRBD1 agrees at 8 bases. The CDR3 is 15 residues long. Trimming removed 11 bases from V and 3 bases from J; junction bases left unmatched: 15. CDR1 and CDR2 (germline): SGHAT, FQNNGV. The CDR3 is CAGGRTGSNNYEQYF. The DNA of the CDR3 is TGTGCCGGCGGACGGACAGGGTCGAACAACTACGAGCAGTACTTC.

This clonotype occurred many times. The V and J genes are TRBV10-3 and TRBJ1-1; a possible D gene is TRBD1 (6 bases). V dropped 11 bases and J dropped 0 bases, with 16 bases sitting between them. The CDR3 has 14 amino acids. Per the germline V gene, CDR1 is ENHRY and CDR2 is SYGVKD. The CDR3 nucleotides are TGTGCCTCGCGACCGGGGGGCTTGAACACTGAAGCTTTCTTT. It specifies CASRPGGLNTEAFF.

This clonotype was counted at least ten times. V gene TRBV29-1 combines with J gene TRBJ2-5; D remains ambiguous. The V end was cut by 7 bases, the J end by 5 bases, with 8 bases between. This CDR3 region has 10 residues. Germline loops: CDR1 SQVTM, CDR2 ANQGSEA. The chain's CDR3 is CSGARETQYF. Here the CDR3 DNA reads TGCAGCGGGGCCAGGGAGACCCAGTACTTC.

This clonotype showed up just a few times. This chain joins TRBV19 and TRBJ1-5, with TRBD1 matching over 11 bases. CDR1 is LNHDA, CDR2 SQIVND, per germline (reference sequence). The V gene end was trimmed by 8 bases and the J gene end by 6 bases; junction bases not matched to a gene: 9. The CDR3 is 15 amino acids. In nucleotides, the CDR3 is TGTGCCAGTCGCTGGAGGACAGGGGGCTTTCAGCCCCAGCATTTT. Protein: CASRWRTGGFQPQHF. Full variable domain (remainder filled in from reference TRBV19 and TRBJ1-5): DGGITQSPKYLFRKEGQNVTLSCEQNLNHDAMYWYRQDPGQGLRLIYYSQIVNDFQKGDIAEGYSVSREKKESFPLTVTSAQKNPTAFYLCASRWRTGGFQPQHFGDGTRLSIL.

This clonotype was counted at least ten times. The CDR3 bases are TGCAGCGTTGGACAGGCCTACGAGCAGTACTTC. This gives the protein CSVGQAYEQYF. The chain recombines TRBV29-1 with TRBJ2-7; maybe TRBD1 (6 bases). The CDR3 loop spans 11 amino acids. Between the trimmed V and J ends, which lost 4 bases and 2 bases, there was a span of 6 bases. Germline lookup yields CDR1 SQVTM and CDR2 ANQGSEA.

This clonotype was detected many times. The V gene is TRBV6-5, the J gene TRBJ1-5; D ambiguous. The CDR3 contains 13 residues. Germline CDR1 reads MNHEY; CDR2 reads SVGAGI. Trimming took 6 bases from V and 9 from J, leaving 15 bases between them. CDR3 protein: CASRPKSAWPQHF. DNA of the CDR3: TGTGCCAGCAGACCCAAGAGCGCTTGGCCCCAGCATTTT.

This rearrangement joins TRBV29-1 to TRBJ1-2; D gene unclear. CDR1 SQVTM and CDR2 ANQGSEA come from the germline V gene. CDR3 length: 12 residues. The ends were cut back, 0 bases at V and 8 bases at J, with 10 bases in the middle. DNA of the CDR3: TGCAGCGTTGAAGATCGGCCCGGGGGCTACACCTTC. Residues: CSVEDRPGGYTF.

This clonotype was seen many times. The chain combines TRBV19 with TRBJ2-7, with 8 positions matching TRBD1. Trimming at V came to 5 bases and at J to 1 base, leaving 4 bases not matched to a gene. The CDR3 extends over 14 amino acids. CDR1 and CDR2 (germline): LNHDA, SQIVND (reference sequence). The CDR3 here is CASSLDRASYEQYF. The CDR3 DNA reads TGTGCCAGTAGTCTGGACAGGGCTTCCTACGAGCAGTACTTC.

This clonotype showed up many times. At one end the junction does not follow the germline gene, possibly because of a read error. This chain links TRBV12-3 or TRBV12-4 with TRBJ1-2; D is possibly TRBD1 (6 bases). This CDR3 has 17 amino acids. The CDR3 DNA follows: TGTGCCGGCAGTTTCGGGGGTGCAGGGGAGGGTAATGATCGCTACACCTTC. Translating it yields CAGSFGGAGEGNDRYTF.

The table lists this clonotype with many counts. The V call is TRBV7-3, the J call TRBJ2-2, with TRBD2 matching 8 bases. The germline gives CDR1 SGHTA, CDR2 FQGTGA. The CDR3 is 16 amino acids. V shed 3 bases, J shed 3 bases, and the junction held 6 bases outside the gene matches. The CDR3 protein is CASSFLAGTYTGELFF. The DNA for the CDR3 is TGTGCCAGCAGCTTTTTAGCGGGGACTTACACCGGGGAGCTGTTTTTT. Full variable domain (rest looked up from reference TRBV7-3 and TRBJ2-2): GAGVSQTPSNKVTEKGKYVELRCDPISGHTALYWYRQSLGQGPEFLIYFQGTGAADDSGLPNDRFFAVRPEGSVSTLKIQRTERGDSAVYLCASSFLAGTYTGELFFGEGSRLTVL.

This clonotype has just a few counts. This chain uses TRBV4-1 with TRBJ2-2; D is ambiguous. The CDR3 runs to 21 residues. V lost 3 bases, J lost 0 bases, and 26 bases lay in between. CDR1 MGHRA and CDR2 YSYEKL come from the germline V gene. The CDR3 sequence: CASSHQVGLTHSIANTGELFF. DNA of the CDR3: TGCGCCAGCAGCCATCAAGTTGGTTTAACCCACTCGATCGCGAACACCGGGGAGCTGTTTTTT.

This clonotype was counted once. A junction end diverges from the germline sequence, so it may reflect a read error. This chain links TRBV6-1 with TRBJ2-7, with TRBD1 as a possible D gene (5 bases). Germline loops: CDR1 MNHNS, CDR2 SASEGT. The CDR3 loop spans 13 amino acids. The CDR3 is CAISEKDTYEQYF. CDR3 DNA: TGTGCCATCAGTGAAAAGGACACCTACGAGCAGTACTTC.

This clonotype has ten or more counts. The gene calls are TRBV12-3 or TRBV12-4 and TRBJ1-1; 11 bases fit TRBD1. The V segment lost 9 bases and the J segment 4 bases; nucleotides outside the gene matches: 10. The CDR3 is 15 residues long. This chain's CDR3 is CASLTTGTGGTEAFF. CDR3 sequence (DNA): TGTGCCAGTCTGACAACAGGGACAGGGGGCACTGAAGCTTTCTTT.

This clonotype has at least ten counts. CDR3 DNA sequence: TGTGCCAGCAGAAACCGGACTAGCGGGGCCTACGAGCAGTACTTC. Protein sequence: CASRNRTSGAYEQYF. J is TRBJ2-7 and V is TRBV27, with TRBD2 matching over 12 bases. Trimming cost V 6 bases and J 2 bases; bases outside gene matches: 5. The CDR3 is 15 amino acids. Germline CDR1 reads MNHEY; CDR2 reads SMNVEV (reference sequence).

This clonotype has a count of ten or more. V and J are TRBV19 and TRBJ2-2; D is perhaps TRBD1 (5 bases). CDR1 is LNHDA and CDR2 is SQIVND in the germline V gene (reference sequence). This CDR3 is 12 amino acids long. The V gene lost 8 bases and the J gene lost 5 bases, with 9 bases spanning the gap. The DNA for the CDR3 is TGTGCCAGTGGGCAGGGTACCGGGGAGCTGTTTTTT. This translates into CASGQGTGELFF. The full variable domain, with the rest looked up from reference TRBV19 and TRBJ2-2, is DGGITQSPKYLFRKEGQNVTLSCEQNLNHDAMYWYRQDPGQGLRLIYYSQIVNDFQKGDIAEGYSVSREKKESFPLTVTSAQKNPTAFYLCASGQGTGELFFGEGSRLTVL.

This clonotype was detected ten times or more. The rearrangement uses TRBV6-2 or TRBV6-3 and TRBJ1-2, with D unresolved. Germline V gene sequence: CDR1 MNHEY, CDR2 SVGEGT. This CDR3 has 14 amino acids. The V end was cut by 0 bases, the J end by 4 bases, with 9 bases between. The CDR3 DNA reads as TGTGCCAGCAGTTACTCGTGGGGAGCCTATGGCTACACCTTC. This sequence encodes CASSYSWGAYGYTF.

The sample holds many counts of this clonotype. The rearrangement joins TRBV2 to TRBJ1-1, with TRBD1 matching over 7 bases. The CDR3 totals 13 residues. V shed 0 bases and J 13 bases; nucleotides not matched to a gene: 8. The germline V gene has CDR1 SNHLY and CDR2 FYNNEI. The CDR3 loop reads CASSEALRDRGFF. The CDR3, as DNA: TGTGCCAGCAGTGAAGCCCTCCGGGACAGAGGTTTCTTT.

The CDR3 here is CASTSSPGQGYYEQYF. CDR3 DNA sequence: TGTGCCAGCACCTCCTCTCCGGGACAGGGGTATTACGAGCAGTACTTC. The genes are TRBV6-1 and TRBJ2-7; the match to TRBD1 covers 10 bases. The CDR3 extends over 16 amino acids. Germline CDR1 is MNHNS and CDR2 is SASEGT. V lost 7 bases and J lost 4; bases outside the gene matches: 13.

Ten or more counts support this clonotype. CDR3 loop: CASSLSLAGAEQYF. The CDR3 nucleotides are TGTGCCAGCAGCTTGTCACTAGCGGGAGCCGAGCAGTACTTC. The chain has TRBV7-9 and TRBJ2-7; the match to TRBD2 covers 11 bases. V shed 3 bases, J shed 6 bases, and the junction held 4 bases outside the gene matches. The germline gives CDR1 SEHNR, CDR2 FQNEAQ (reference sequence). This CDR3 has 14 residues. The full variable domain, its missing parts supplied by reference TRBV7-9 and TRBJ2-7, is DTGVSQNPRHKITKRGQNVTFRCDPISEHNRLYWYRQTLGQGPEFLTYFQNEAQLEKSRLLSDRFSAERPKGSFSTLEIQRTEQGDSAMYLCASSLSLAGAEQYFGPGTRLTVT.

On this clonotype: Since a much larger clone is just one base distant, this may be a read error. The J gene is TRBJ2-5, the V gene TRBV11-1; 9 nucleotides line up with TRBD1. Trimming at V came to 7 bases and at J to 4 bases, leaving 13 bases not matched to a gene. The CDR3 runs 16 residues. Per germline, CDR1 SGHAT and CDR2 FQDESV (reference sequence). The CDR3 loop reads CASIYTGTGRTETQYF. The CDR3 bases are TGTGCCAGCATCTATACCGGGACAGGGCGTACAGAGACCCAGTACTTC.

In its sample, this clonotype was seen many times. The J gene is TRBJ2-7, the V gene TRBV3-1; D is ambiguous. The CDR3 is 13 residues long. CDR1 LGHDT and CDR2 YNNKEL come from the germline V gene (reference sequence). The V end was cut by 2 bases, the J end by 7 bases, with 12 bases between. The DNA of the CDR3 is TGTGCCAGCAGCCAAAGGTTCGGTGGGGAGCAGTACTTC. It translates to CASSQRFGGEQYF.

In its sample, this clonotype was seen a few times. The V and J genes are TRBV9 and TRBJ2-5; a weak D match, TRBD2 (6 bases). The CDR3 length is 15 residues. Germline lookup yields CDR1 SGDLS and CDR2 YYNGEE. Trimming pared 6 bases from V and 1 base from J, leaving 16 bases between. CDR3 residues: CASTPTGDIQETQYF. The CDR3, as DNA: TGTGCCAGCACCCCAACGGGAGATATCCAAGAGACCCAGTACTTC. Full variable domain (missing parts from reference TRBV9 and TRBJ2-5): DSGVTQTPKHLITATGQRVTLRCSPRSGDLSVYWYQQSLDQGLQFLIQYYNGEERAKGNILERFSAQQFPDLHSELNLSSLELGDSALYFCASTPTGDIQETQYFGPGTRLLVL.

V gene TRBV6-5 combines with J gene TRBJ2-5; 12 positions agree with TRBD1. Germline CDR1 and CDR2: MNHEY and SVGAGI. The J segment lost 5 bases and the V segment lost 4 bases, leaving 5 bases of the junction unmatched. This CDR3 spans 15 amino acids. CDR3 sequence reads: CASSWGQGAGETQYF. The CDR3 nucleotides read TGTGCCAGCAGTTGGGGACAGGGGGCCGGGGAGACCCAGTACTTC.

This clonotype was recorded many times. V usage is TRBV28 and J usage is TRBJ2-7; TRBD1 matches at 11 bases. The CDR3 spans 15 residues. V shed 5 bases, J shed 4 bases, and the junction held 7 bases outside the gene matches. CDR1 is MDHEN, CDR2 SYDVKM, per germline. DNA for the CDR3: TGTGCCAGCAGTCTCAGGACAGGGGGCTGGTACGAGCAGTACTTC. Amino acid sequence: CASSLRTGGWYEQYF.

This clonotype was detected many times. The chain combines TRBV2 with TRBJ1-1; D might be TRBD1 (5 bases). CDR3 size: 13 residues. Germline V gene sequence: CDR1 SNHLY, CDR2 FYNNEI. V was clipped by 8 bases and J by 0 bases, with 10 bases between them. In DNA, the CDR3 is TGTGCCAGCTTTCAGGGAGTGAACACTGAAGCTTTCTTT. Translated: CASFQGVNTEAFF.